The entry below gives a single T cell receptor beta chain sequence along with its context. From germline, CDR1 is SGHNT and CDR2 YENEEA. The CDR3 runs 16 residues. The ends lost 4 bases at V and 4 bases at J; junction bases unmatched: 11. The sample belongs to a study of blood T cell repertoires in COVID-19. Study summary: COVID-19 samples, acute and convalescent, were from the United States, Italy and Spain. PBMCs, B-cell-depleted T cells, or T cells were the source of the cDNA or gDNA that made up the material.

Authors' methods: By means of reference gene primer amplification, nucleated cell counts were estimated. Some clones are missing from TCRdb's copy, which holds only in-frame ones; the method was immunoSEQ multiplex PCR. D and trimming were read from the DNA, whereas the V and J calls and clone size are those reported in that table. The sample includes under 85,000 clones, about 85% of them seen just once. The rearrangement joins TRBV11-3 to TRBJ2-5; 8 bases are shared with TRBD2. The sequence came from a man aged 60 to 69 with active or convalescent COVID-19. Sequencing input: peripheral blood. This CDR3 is CASSSDHGGAIETQYF. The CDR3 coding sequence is TGTGCCAGCAGCTCCGACCACGGGGGGGCCATAGAGACCCAGTACTTC.